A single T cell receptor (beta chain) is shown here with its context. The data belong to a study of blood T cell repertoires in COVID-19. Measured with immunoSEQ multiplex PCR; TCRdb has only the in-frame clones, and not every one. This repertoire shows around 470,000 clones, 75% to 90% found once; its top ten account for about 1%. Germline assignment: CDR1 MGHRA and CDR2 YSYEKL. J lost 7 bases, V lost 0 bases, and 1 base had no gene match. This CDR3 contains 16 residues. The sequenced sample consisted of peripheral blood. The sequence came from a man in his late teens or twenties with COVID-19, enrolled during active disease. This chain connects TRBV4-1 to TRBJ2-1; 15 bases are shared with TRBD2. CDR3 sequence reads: CASSQDGTSGRNEQFF. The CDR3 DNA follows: TGCGCCAGCAGCCAAGATGGGACTAGCGGGAGGAATGAGCAGTTCTTC.